The 30 T cell receptor beta chains presented below share a single source sample, sequenced in a study of T cell responses to AZD1222 COVID-19 vaccine. Sequencing used immunoSEQ multiplex PCR; TCRdb keeps in-frame clones, though not all of them. The sample holds about 140,000 clones, 70% to 90% seen once. This specimen was peripheral blood, taken on day 0 of AZD1222 vaccination. The receptors come from an adult in good health.

The chain links TRBV30 to TRBJ2-7, with a tentative D call TRBD1 (6 bases). V lost 1 base and J 5 bases, leaving 12 bases between the germline ends. Germline CDR1 reads GTSNPN; CDR2 reads SVGIG (reference sequence). The CDR3 has 13 residues. CDR3: CAWSADRGHEQYF. Written as DNA, the CDR3 is TGTGCCTGGAGTGCGGACAGAGGCCACGAGCAGTACTTC.

The CDR3 DNA follows: TGTGCCAGCAGCTTAGAGGGGGCAAGCACAGATACGCAGTATTTT. This encodes CASSLEGASTDTQYF. V gene TRBV7-2 combines with J gene TRBJ2-3, with TRBD1 matching 7 bases. The germline V gene encodes CDR1 SGHTA and CDR2 FQGNSA. The V segment lost 1 base and the J segment 0 bases; nucleotides outside the gene matches: 1. The CDR3 totals 15 residues.

The chain is built from TRBV7-9 and TRBJ1-1, with TRBD1 matching over 7 bases. The CDR3 contains 14 residues. The V and J ends lost 5 bases and 4 bases, in that order; junction bases with no gene match: 7. Per germline, CDR1 SEHNR and CDR2 FQNEAQ (reference sequence). CDR3 loop: CASSTYRGRTEAFF. The CDR3 region has the DNA TGTGCCAGCAGCACATACAGGGGCCGCACTGAAGCTTTCTTT.

This clone was counted a few times. The DNA for the CDR3 is TGTGCCAGCAGCCAACCCGGGTACGACGAGCAGTACTTC. Translated, it gives CASSQPGYDEQYF. This sequence joins TRBV7-9 and TRBJ2-7, with D unresolved. Trimming stripped 5 bases from V and 5 bases from J, with 13 bases between. The CDR3 is 13 amino acids. Germline loops: CDR1 SEHNR, CDR2 FQNEAQ (reference sequence).

This clone was picked up one time. CDR3 sequence: CASSPQTGTDSPLHF. The CDR3 DNA reads as TGCGCCAGCAGCCCCCAGACAGGGACAGATTCACCCCTCCACTTT. V and J are TRBV4-3 and TRBJ1-6; 7 bases line up with TRBD1. The J segment lost 8 bases and the V segment lost 4 bases, leaving 8 bases of the junction unmatched. The CDR3 runs 15 residues. Germline values: CDR1 LGHNA, CDR2 YSLEER.

The J gene is TRBJ1-1, the V gene TRBV2, with 7 nucleotides matching TRBD1. There are 13 residues in the CDR3. Germline loops: CDR1 SNHLY, CDR2 FYNNEI. Germline trimming cut 10 bases from V and 11 bases from J; bases unmatched to any gene: 16. The CDR3 DNA sequence: TGTGCCACTAGACAGGGAGGGCAGGTGGGGGCTTTCTTT. Translating it yields CATRQGGQVGAFF.

This rearrangement joins TRBV29-1 to TRBJ2-3, with D unresolved. This CDR3 has 10 residues. Trimming removed 7 bases from V and 6 bases from J, with 8 bases in between. Germline V gives CDR1 SQVTM, CDR2 ANQGSEA. The DNA of the CDR3 is TGCAGCGGAGAGGTGGATACGCAGTATTTT. Translation: CSGEVDTQYF.

The chain employs TRBV7-9 and TRBJ2-2, with D unresolved. The CDR3 runs to 13 residues. V lost 2 bases, J lost 7 bases, and 8 bases lay in between. CDR1 and CDR2 from the germline V gene are SEHNR and FQNEAQ (reference sequence). The CDR3 DNA is TGTGCCAGCAGCTTAAAAGGGTACGGGGAGCTGTTTTTT. It yields the protein CASSLKGYGELFF. The entire variable domain, with the rest obtained from reference TRBV7-9 and TRBJ2-2, is as follows: DTGVSQNPRHKITKRGQNVTFRCDPISEHNRLYWYRQTLGQGPEFLTYFQNEAQLEKSRLLSDRFSAERPKGSFSTLEIQRTEQGDSAMYLCASSLKGYGELFFGEGSRLTVL.

The V and J genes are TRBV6-5 and TRBJ1-1; 10 bases map to TRBD1. Trimming at V came to 2 bases and at J to 4 bases, leaving 1 base not matched to a gene. This CDR3 has 14 residues. Germline values: CDR1 MNHEY, CDR2 SVGAGI. The CDR3 region is CASSYRTGGTEAFF. CDR3 sequence (DNA): TGTGCCAGCAGTTACCGGACAGGGGGCACTGAAGCTTTCTTT.

This chain uses TRBV12-2 with TRBJ1-5. TRBV12-2 is listed as a pseudogene. The CDR3 has 17 amino acids. CDR3 region: CASRLASPGAVGQPQHF. Written as DNA, the CDR3 is TGTGCAAGTCGCTTAGCGTCCCCGGGGGCGGTTGGTCAGCCCCAGCATTTT.

The chain employs TRBV7-3 and TRBJ2-7; 7 nucleotides match TRBD2. Losses at the gene ends were 2 bases for V and 5 bases for J; bases not matched to a gene: 6. The CDR3 runs 14 residues. The germline V gene has CDR1 SGHTA and CDR2 FQGTGA. The CDR3 sequence: CASSLAAGRDEQYF. Here the CDR3 DNA reads TGTGCCAGCAGCTTAGCCGCAGGGAGGGACGAGCAGTACTTC.

This chain uses TRBV5-5 with TRBJ1-6; D not resolved. Germline-derived CDR1 and CDR2 are SGHKS and YYEKEE (reference sequence). The CDR3 runs to 17 residues. With 0 bases removed from V and 0 bases from J, the gap between germline ends came to 10 bases. The CDR3 spells CASSLDNGPSYNSPLHF. CDR3 sequence (DNA): TGTGCCAGCAGCTTGGATAACGGCCCCTCCTATAATTCACCCCTCCACTTT.

Here the CDR3 DNA reads TGTGCCAGCAGCTCCAGACTAGCGGGAGCAGAGACCCAGTACTTC. It specifies CASSSRLAGAETQYF. The V call is TRBV5-4, the J call TRBJ2-5; 12 positions agree with TRBD2. Germline CDR1 reads SGHNT; CDR2 reads YYREEE (reference sequence). Trimming at V came to 3 bases and at J to 4 bases, leaving 4 bases not matched to a gene. The CDR3 runs 15 residues.

The V gene is TRBV29-1, the J gene TRBJ2-1; D gene ambiguous. Trimming pared 5 bases from V and 0 bases from J, leaving 11 bases between. The CDR3 has 14 residues. Germline V CDR1 and CDR2: SQVTM, ANQGSEA. DNA for the CDR3: TGCAGCGTTATGGTCAAAAGCTCCTACAATGAGCAGTTCTTC. Encoded protein: CSVMVKSSYNEQFF.

The CDR3 DNA reads as TGTGCCAGCAGTCGAGGACAGGGGCCCTCGACTGAAGCTTTCTTT. Translating it yields CASSRGQGPSTEAFF. The rearrangement joins TRBV27 to TRBJ1-1; 9 positions agree with TRBD1. The CDR3 length is 15 residues. The germline V gene has CDR1 MNHEY and CDR2 SMNVEV (reference sequence). J lost 5 bases, V lost 5 bases, and 9 bases had no gene match.

This clone was recorded a few times. This chain connects TRBV29-1 to TRBJ1-2; 7 bases align to TRBD1. V was pared by 7 bases and J by 4 bases, with 3 bases of the junction left unmatched. Per the germline V gene, CDR1 is SQVTM and CDR2 is ANQGSEA. The CDR3 spans 11 residues. The CDR3: CSAGDSYGYTF. In nucleotides, the CDR3 is TGCAGCGCTGGGGACAGCTATGGCTACACCTTC.

The chain carries TRBV5-1 and TRBJ2-7, with 9 nucleotides matching TRBD1. The trim removed 3 bases at V and 3 bases at J, leaving 1 base unmatched. This CDR3 has 13 amino acids. Looked up from germline, CDR1 is SGHRS and CDR2 is YFSETQ. CDR3 nucleotides: TGCGCCAGCAGCTGGGGACAGGGCTACGAGCAGTACTTC. The encoded protein is CASSWGQGYEQYF.

This clone was seen more than once but under ten times. The chain employs TRBV5-1 and TRBJ2-2; maybe TRBD2 (6 bases). Per germline, CDR1 SGHRS and CDR2 YFSETQ. Trimming removed 0 bases at V and 5 bases at J, with 11 bases between. The CDR3 extends over 15 amino acids. CDR3 sequence reads: CASSLGQGLTGELFF. In nucleotides, the CDR3 is TGCGCCAGCAGCTTGGGGCAGGGACTTACCGGGGAGCTGTTTTTT. Using reference TRBV5-1 and TRBJ2-2 for the parts outside the CDR3, the full variable domain is KAGVTQTPRYLIKTRGQQVTLSCSPISGHRSVSWYQQTPGQGLQFLFEYFSETQRNKGNFPGRFSGRQFSNSRSEMNVSTLELGDSALYLCASSLGQGLTGELFFGEGSRLTVL.

The V gene is TRBV4-1, the J gene TRBJ2-5, with TRBD1 matching 9 bases. CDR1 is MGHRA and CDR2 is YSYEKL in the germline V gene. V lost 4 bases to trimming and J lost 2 bases; unmatched junction nucleotides: 5. The CDR3 is made up of 15 amino acids. DNA for the CDR3: TGCGCCAGCAGCCCCCAGGGACAGGGACAAGAGACCCAGTACTTC. It codes for CASSPQGQGQETQYF.

This clone has just a few counts. This rearrangement joins TRBV11-3 to TRBJ1-3; D is possibly TRBD1 (5 bases). V lost 5 bases and J lost 1, with 12 bases in between. The CDR3 is 15 residues long. Per germline, CDR1 SGHNT and CDR2 YENEEA. The CDR3 loop reads CASSQSSGSGNTIYF. Here the CDR3 DNA reads TGTGCCAGCAGCCAAAGCTCAGGGTCTGGAAACACCATATATTTT.

J is TRBJ2-5 and V is TRBV5-1; TRBD2 aligns across 9 bases. CDR1 SGHRS and CDR2 YFSETQ come from the germline V gene. The CDR3 loop spans 15 amino acids. V was clipped by 4 bases and J by 5 bases; unmatched bases: 9. The CDR3 reads CASSPRVAGEETQYF. The CDR3, as DNA: TGCGCCAGCAGCCCGCGGGTAGCGGGAGAGGAGACCCAGTACTTC. The full variable domain, with the rest looked up from reference TRBV5-1 and TRBJ2-5, is KAGVTQTPRYLIKTRGQQVTLSCSPISGHRSVSWYQQTPGQGLQFLFEYFSETQRNKGNFPGRFSGRQFSNSRSEMNVSTLELGDSALYLCASSPRVAGEETQYFGPGTRLLVL.

This sequence joins TRBV5-4 and TRBJ2-2; D may correspond to TRBD1 or TRBD2 (5 bases each). Germline V gives CDR1 SGHNT, CDR2 YYREEE (reference sequence). This CDR3 contains 14 residues. The ends were cut back, 6 bases at V and 5 bases at J, with 14 bases in the middle. CDR3 sequence reads: CASNMGGGTGELFF. CDR3 DNA sequence: TGTGCCAGCAACATGGGTGGGGGTACCGGGGAGCTGTTTTTT.

This clone was picked up one time. V usage is TRBV9 and J usage is TRBJ2-4; tentative D call: TRBD1 (6 bases). Germline V gene lookup returns CDR1 SGDLS and CDR2 YYNGEE. There are 16 residues in the CDR3. Deletions cut 4 bases from V and 6 bases from J, with 20 bases between. The DNA of the CDR3 is TGTGCCAGCAGCAAATCAACAGGGAAAGCAGGAAACATTCAGTACTTC. Translation: CASSKSTGKAGNIQYF.

The chain uses TRBV25-1 and TRBJ2-2; D possibly matches TRBD1 or TRBD2 (5 bases each). Germline CDR1 reads MGHDK; CDR2 reads SYGVNS. This CDR3 has 17 residues. V lost 1 base, J lost 7 bases, and 19 bases lay in between. CDR3 nucleotides: TGTGCCAGCAGTGAATCGTCAAGAGGGGCTGTGGGCGGGGAGCTGTTTTTT. Its translation: CASSESSRGAVGGELFF.

This clone has a single count. V gene TRBV28 combines with J gene TRBJ2-2, with D possibly matching TRBD2 (5 bases). V was shortened by 7 bases and J by 7 bases, with 13 bases between the two germline ends. The CDR3 runs to 13 residues. Germline V gene data show CDR1 as MDHEN and CDR2 as SYDVKM. CDR3 sequence: CASNPSRGGELFF. DNA for the CDR3: TGTGCCAGCAACCCTAGCCGGGGCGGGGAGCTGTTTTTT.

The chain is built from TRBV5-5 and TRBJ2-1, with D tentatively TRBD1 or TRBD2 (6 bases each). This CDR3 spans 15 amino acids. With 4 bases removed from V and 8 bases from J, the gap between germline ends came to 19 bases. Germline CDR1 is SGHKS and CDR2 is YYEKEE (reference sequence). The CDR3 DNA follows: TGTGCCAGCAGCCTTTCGTTAGGGGGGCGGGATGAGCAGTTCTTC. This sequence encodes CASSLSLGGRDEQFF.

This sequence joins TRBV18 and TRBJ1-5, with D hard to call. Germline lookup yields CDR1 KGHSH and CDR2 LQKENI. V was pared by 6 bases and J by 4 bases, with 16 bases between. The CDR3 is 15 residues long. For the CDR3, the DNA is TGTGCCAGCTCCCCCAACGCTCCAATGAATCAGCCCCAGCATTTT. Residues: CASSPNAPMNQPQHF.

As to this clone: One end of the junction is discordant with germline, which a read error may explain. This rearrangement joins TRBV19 to TRBJ1-1; D is undetermined. The length of the CDR3 is 15 residues. The germline CDR1 and CDR2 sequences are LNHDA and SQIVND (reference sequence). This CDR3 reads CASTIGNIMNTEAFF. The CDR3 bases are TGTGCCAGTACTATAGGTAACATCATGAACACTGAAGCTTTCTTT.

This clone was seen a handful of times. The chain has TRBV2 and TRBJ2-7, with TRBD1 matching 8 bases. Trimming at V came to 6 bases and at J to 6 bases, leaving 10 bases not matched to a gene. CDR3 length equals 14 residues. Germline values: CDR1 SNHLY, CDR2 FYNNEI. This CDR3 is CASRGTRGRFEQYF. CDR3 sequence (DNA): TGTGCCAGCAGAGGGACCAGGGGGCGGTTCGAGCAGTACTTC. Full variable domain (remainder filled in from reference TRBV2 and TRBJ2-7): EPEVTQTPSHQVTQMGQEVILRCVPISNHLYFYWYRQILGQKVEFLVSFYNNEISEKSEIFDDQFSVERPDGSNFTLKIRSTKLEDSAMYFCASRGTRGRFEQYFGPGTRLTVT.

The chain is built from TRBV30 and TRBJ1-2; 8 bases map to TRBD1. The germline V gene has CDR1 GTSNPN and CDR2 SVGIG (reference sequence). This CDR3 comprises 15 residues. The junction had 10 bases not matched to a gene; V was cut back by 4 bases and J by 3 bases. DNA for the CDR3: TGTGCCTGGACGGAACCGGGACAGGAATACTATGGCTACACCTTC. This encodes CAWTEPGQEYYGYTF. The full variable domain, its missing parts supplied by reference TRBV30 and TRBJ1-2, is SQTIHQWPATLVQPVGSPLSLECTVEGTSNPNLYWYRQAAGRGLQLLFYSVGIGQISSEVPQNLSASRPQDRQFILSSKKLLLSDSGFYLCAWTEPGQEYYGYTFGSGTRLTVV.